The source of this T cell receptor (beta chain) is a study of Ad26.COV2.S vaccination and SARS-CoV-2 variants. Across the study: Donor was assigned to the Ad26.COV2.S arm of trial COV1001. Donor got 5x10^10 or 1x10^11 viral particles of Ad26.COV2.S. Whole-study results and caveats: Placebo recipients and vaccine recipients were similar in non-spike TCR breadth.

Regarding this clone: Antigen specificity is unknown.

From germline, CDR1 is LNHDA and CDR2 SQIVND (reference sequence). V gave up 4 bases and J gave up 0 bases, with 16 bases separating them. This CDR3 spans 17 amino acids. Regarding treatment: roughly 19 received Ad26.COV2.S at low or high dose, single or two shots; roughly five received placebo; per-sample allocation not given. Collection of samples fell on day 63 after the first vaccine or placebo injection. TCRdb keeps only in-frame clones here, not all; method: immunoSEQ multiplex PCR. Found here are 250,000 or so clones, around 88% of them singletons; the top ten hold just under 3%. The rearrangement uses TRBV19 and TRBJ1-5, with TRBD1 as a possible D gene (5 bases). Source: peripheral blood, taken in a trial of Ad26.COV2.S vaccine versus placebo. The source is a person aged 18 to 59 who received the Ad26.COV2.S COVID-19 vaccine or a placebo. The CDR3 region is CASSTDGTAYSNQPQHF. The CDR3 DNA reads TGTGCCAGTAGTACAGACGGGACGGCGTATAGCAATCAGCCCCAGCATTTT. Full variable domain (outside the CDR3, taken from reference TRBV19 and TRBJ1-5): DGGITQSPKYLFRKEGQNVTLSCEQNLNHDAMYWYRQDPGQGLRLIYYSQIVNDFQKGDIAEGYSVSREKKESFPLTVTSAQKNPTAFYLCASSTDGTAYSNQPQHFGDGTRLSIL.